These 2 T cell receptor beta chains originate from one sample sequenced in a study of human T cells and chemical hapten exposure. TCRdb re-derived calls from the RACE reads in MiXCR, one entry per CDR3 protein. The table has a few hundred thousand distinct CDR3 sequences, about 5% seen once. The time point here: pre-sensitization, week 0. The treatment here: therapeutic diphenylcyclopropenone sensitization with weekly scalp DPC. This specimen consisted of whole blood, obtained in connection with sensitization to the hapten diphenylcyclopropenone (DPC). The receptor set was obtained from a young woman with alopecia areata. Some clones in this sample may be carry-over from other donors' samples.

This clonotype has ten or more counts. This chain connects TRBV29-1 to TRBJ2-1; 15 bases match TRBD2. The CDR3 has 17 amino acids. The J segment lost 0 bases and the V segment lost 4 bases, leaving 4 bases of the junction unmatched. Germline loops: CDR1 SQVTM, CDR2 ANQGSEA. The CDR3, as DNA: TGCAGCGTTGGGGGACTAGCGGGGGGCCTCTCCTACAATGAGCAGTTCTTC. Translated: CSVGGLAGGLSYNEQFF.

This clonotype was recorded a few times. The CDR3 loop reads CASSLTQRVETQYF. Written as DNA, the CDR3 is TGTGCCAGCAGTTTAACACAGAGGGTCGAGACCCAGTACTTC. The chain links TRBV27 to TRBJ2-5; tentative D call: TRBD2 (5 bases). The length of the CDR3 is 14 residues. Germline V CDR1 and CDR2: MNHEY, SMNVEV (reference sequence). The V and J ends lost 2 bases and 5 bases respectively, with 12 bases between them.